These 25 T cell receptor beta chains came from one sample sequenced in a study of pediatric ulcerative colitis. Measured with immunoSEQ multiplex PCR; TCRdb has only the in-frame clones, and not every one. The data show more than 50,000 clones, with around 80% seen just once and 5.2% held by the top ten. The sample consisted of blood. The receptors were gathered from a boy aged 10-17 years with moderate ulcerative colitis.

The chain carries TRBV7-8 and TRBJ2-7, with a weak D call TRBD1 (5 bases). The CDR3 has 13 residues. Trimming left V 5 bases short and J 3 bases short, with 11 bases between. The germline CDR1 and CDR2 sequences are SGHVS and FQNEAQ. Here the CDR3 DNA reads TGTGCCAGCAGCCGATCTGACAGCTACGAGCAGTACTTC. Translation gives CASSRSDSYEQYF. Together with reference TRBV7-8 and TRBJ2-7, the CDR3 gives the full variable domain: GAGVSQSPRYKVAKRGQDVALRCDPISGHVSLFWYQQALGQGPEFLTYFQNEAQLDKSGLPSDRFFAERPEGSVSTLKIQRTQQEDSAVYLCASSRSDSYEQYFGPGTRLTVT.

This clone has just a few counts. The chain carries TRBV7-3 and TRBJ2-3; no reliable D call. The germline V and J ends were trimmed by 1 base and 1 base, with 0 bases remaining between them. Germline assignment: CDR1 SGHTA and CDR2 FQGTGA. There are 12 residues in the CDR3. The CDR3 is CASSLSTDTQYF. CDR3 nucleotides: TGTGCCAGCAGCTTAAGCACAGATACGCAGTATTTT. Drawing the rest from reference TRBV7-3 and TRBJ2-3, the complete variable domain is GAGVSQTPSNKVTEKGKYVELRCDPISGHTALYWYRQSLGQGPEFLIYFQGTGAADDSGLPNDRFFAVRPEGSVSTLKIQRTERGDSAVYLCASSLSTDTQYFGPGTRLTVL.

V gene TRBV5-1 combines with J gene TRBJ1-1; D call uncertain. CDR1 and CDR2 from the germline V gene are SGHRS and YFSETQ. The CDR3 consists of 14 residues. Trimming stripped 0 bases from V and 2 bases from J, with 8 bases between. The CDR3 region has the DNA TGCGCCAGCAGCTTGGTCACGTCTAACACTGAAGCTTTCTTT. Residues: CASSLVTSNTEAFF.

The genes are TRBV30 and TRBJ2-3; 11 nucleotides agree with TRBD2. The CDR3 consists of 15 residues. CDR1 and CDR2 (germline): GTSNPN, SVGIG (reference sequence). Unmatched junction bases numbered 4, after V lost 1 base and J lost 4 bases. As DNA, the CDR3 is TGTGCCTGGAGTGGTCTAGCGGGAGGCCCAGATACGCAGTATTTT. It specifies CAWSGLAGGPDTQYF.

J is TRBJ1-1 and V is TRBV2, with D possibly TRBD1 on 6 matching bases. CDR1 is SNHLY, CDR2 FYNNEI, per germline. The germline V and J ends were trimmed by 10 bases and 2 bases, with 17 bases remaining between them. There are 14 residues in the CDR3. The CDR3 DNA reads TGTGCCACCTTAGGGGGGGGGCAAAACACTGAAGCTTTCTTT. This encodes CATLGGGQNTEAFF. Full variable domain (remainder filled in from reference TRBV2 and TRBJ1-1): EPEVTQTPSHQVTQMGQEVILRCVPISNHLYFYWYRQILGQKVEFLVSFYNNEISEKSEIFDDQFSVERPDGSNFTLKIRSTKLEDSAMYFCATLGGGQNTEAFFGQGTRLTVV.

In nucleotides, the CDR3 is TGTGCCAGCTCACCAACGGCGGCACTTAATGAAAAACTGTTTTTT. Translated: CASSPTAALNEKLFF. The V and J genes are TRBV18 and TRBJ1-4; D is unclear. The V gene lost 2 bases and the J gene lost 4 bases, with 11 bases spanning the gap. This CDR3 spans 15 amino acids. Germline loops: CDR1 KGHSH, CDR2 LQKENI.

V usage is TRBV7-9 and J usage is TRBJ2-5; perhaps TRBD2 as D (6 bases). Germline CDR1 is SEHNR and CDR2 is FQNEAQ (reference sequence). V lost 1 base to trimming and J lost 0 bases, with 15 bases between them. There are 17 residues in the CDR3. CDR3 bases: TGTGCCAGCAGCTTAGGGGAGGCAGCTAAGTACCAAGAGACCCAGTACTTC. Translating gives CASSLGEAAKYQETQYF.

This rearrangement joins TRBV2 to TRBJ2-7, with 8 bases matching TRBD2. Trimming took 2 bases from V and 0 from J; bases not matched to a gene: 6. The CDR3 length is 16 residues. CDR1 is SNHLY, CDR2 FYNNEI, per germline. CDR3 in DNA: TGTGCCAGCAGTGAATCAGGCGGGAGGCTCTCCTACGAGCAGTACTTC. It translates to CASSESGGRLSYEQYF.

This clone has a handful of counts. V gene TRBV2 combines with J gene TRBJ1-1; TRBD1 is a possible D gene (6 bases). This CDR3 has 15 residues. Per the germline V gene, CDR1 is SNHLY and CDR2 is FYNNEI. Trimming stripped 5 bases from V and 5 bases from J, with 18 bases between. In DNA, the CDR3 is TGTGCCAGCAGTCCCGGAGGGAGGGGGTATACTGAAGCTTTCTTT. This codes for CASSPGGRGYTEAFF. Full variable domain (missing parts from reference TRBV2 and TRBJ1-1): EPEVTQTPSHQVTQMGQEVILRCVPISNHLYFYWYRQILGQKVEFLVSFYNNEISEKSEIFDDQFSVERPDGSNFTLKIRSTKLEDSAMYFCASSPGGRGYTEAFFGQGTRLTVV.

The chain is built from TRBV2 and TRBJ2-1; perhaps TRBD1 as D (6 bases). Between the trimmed V and J ends, which lost 2 bases and 7 bases, there was a span of 12 bases. Germline V gene sequence: CDR1 SNHLY, CDR2 FYNNEI. The CDR3 extends over 14 amino acids. CDR3 sequence (DNA): TGTGCCAGCAGTGAAAGCTGGGGGCGGAATGAGCAGTTCTTC. Translation: CASSESWGRNEQFF.

The chain employs TRBV7-9 and TRBJ2-5; a weak D match, TRBD2 (5 bases). The germline gives CDR1 SEHNR, CDR2 FQNEAQ (reference sequence). CDR3 length: 13 amino acids. Trimming cost V 3 bases and J 5 bases, with 10 bases left between them. This CDR3 is CASSFEGVETQYF. The CDR3 nucleotides are TGTGCCAGCAGCTTTGAGGGTGTGGAGACCCAGTACTTC.

This clone was picked up a small number of times. The chain carries TRBV9 and TRBJ2-1; no firm D call. The CDR3 is 15 residues long. Trimming stripped 0 bases from V and 4 bases from J, with 11 bases between. Germline CDR1 reads SGDLS; CDR2 reads YYNGEE. CDR3 in amino acids: CASSVDVGVYNEQFF. The CDR3 bases are TGTGCCAGCAGCGTAGATGTTGGGGTATACAATGAGCAGTTCTTC.

There are a few counts of this clone. CDR3 nucleotide sequence: TGTGCCAGCAGCTTGATAGATTCACCCCTCCACTTT. It codes for CASSLIDSPLHF. The V gene is TRBV7-9, the J gene TRBJ1-6, with D unclear. Germline lookup yields CDR1 SEHNR and CDR2 FQNEAQ (reference sequence). The CDR3 contains 12 residues. Trimming pared 3 bases from V and 8 bases from J, leaving 5 bases between.

The chain uses TRBV11-2 and TRBJ2-7, with no clear D. CDR1 and CDR2 (germline): SGHAT, FQNNGV. Trimming cost V 2 bases and J 2 bases, with 4 bases left between them. The CDR3 length is 12 residues. CDR3 coding DNA: TGTGCCAGCAGCTTAAATCCCTACGAGCAGTACTTC. Translation: CASSLNPYEQYF.

Only a few counts were recorded for this clone. The genes are TRBV29-1 and TRBJ2-1; no clear D gene. CDR1 SQVTM and CDR2 ANQGSEA come from the germline V gene. V lost 0 bases to trimming and J lost 6 bases, with 6 bases between them. The CDR3 is 12 amino acids. In DNA, the CDR3 is TGCAGCGTTGAAGAACTGACCAATGAGCAGTTCTTC. This sequence encodes CSVEELTNEQFF.

The chain employs TRBV4-1 and TRBJ2-1; 10 bases fit TRBD2. CDR1 MGHRA and CDR2 YSYEKL come from the germline V gene. The CDR3 length is 15 residues. Germline trimming cut 4 bases from V and 0 bases from J; bases unmatched to any gene: 0. DNA for the CDR3: TGCGCCAGCAGCCCTAGCGGGAGCTCCTACAATGAGCAGTTCTTC. Protein product: CASSPSGSSYNEQFF.

The chain recombines TRBV7-9 with TRBJ1-5, with D possibly matching TRBD1 (6 bases). Trimming stripped 5 bases from V and 5 bases from J, with 19 bases between. The CDR3 runs to 16 residues. Per the germline V gene, CDR1 is SEHNR and CDR2 is FQNEAQ (reference sequence). The DNA of the CDR3 is TGTGCCAGCAGCCAGGGGAGGGGGACGGGGGATCAGCCCCAGCATTTT. This sequence encodes CASSQGRGTGDQPQHF.

The chain carries TRBV19 and TRBJ2-7; D might be TRBD1 (6 bases). The CDR3 runs to 15 residues. V was pared by 4 bases and J by 0 bases, with 13 bases between. Germline V CDR1 and CDR2: LNHDA, SQIVND (reference sequence). The CDR3 region is CASSTSGTPSYEQYF. For the CDR3, the DNA is TGTGCCAGTAGTACCTCTGGGACACCCTCCTACGAGCAGTACTTC.

The chain links TRBV7-2 to TRBJ2-3, with D maybe TRBD1 (6 bases). Germline assignment: CDR1 SGHTA and CDR2 FQGNSA. V was shortened by 5 bases and J by 1 base, with 13 bases between the two germline ends. The CDR3 covers 15 residues. The CDR3 nucleotides are TGTGCCAGCAGCATCAGGGGTTTAGGCACAGATACGCAGTATTTT. Protein: CASSIRGLGTDTQYF.

This rearrangement joins TRBV19 to TRBJ1-2; D not certain. V lost 3 bases to trimming and J lost 4 bases, with 15 bases between them. This CDR3 comprises 15 residues. The V gene's germline CDR1 is LNHDA and CDR2 SQIVND (reference sequence). CDR3 sequence: CASSIMRVRAYGYTF. The CDR3 coding sequence is TGTGCCAGTAGTATCATGAGGGTTCGGGCCTATGGCTACACCTTC.

This sequence joins TRBV27 and TRBJ1-6, with D possibly being TRBD1 (5 bases). V was shortened by 3 bases and J by 10 bases, with 7 bases between the two germline ends. From germline, CDR1 is MNHEY and CDR2 SMNVEV (reference sequence). The CDR3 totals 12 residues. The CDR3 DNA is TGTGCCAGCAGTTTCCGGGGGTCACCCCTCCACTTT. Its protein is CASSFRGSPLHF.

This clone was counted between two and nine times. This specimen includes other DNA sequences encoding the same CDR3. The rearrangement links TRBV5-1 to TRBJ2-1; 9 positions match TRBD2. Germline CDR1 and CDR2: SGHRS and YFSETQ. The CDR3 covers 14 residues. Trimming removed 3 bases from V and 4 bases from J; junction bases left unmatched: 2. The CDR3 DNA is TGCGCCAGCAGCTCTAGCGGGGCATACAATGAGCAGTTCTTC. This sequence encodes CASSSSGAYNEQFF.

V gene TRBV7-8 combines with J gene TRBJ2-1; TRBD2 is a possible D gene (6 bases). Germline V gene data show CDR1 as SGHVS and CDR2 as FQNEAQ. Trimming pared 0 bases from V and 3 bases from J, leaving 9 bases between. The CDR3 consists of 15 residues. The CDR3 DNA reads as TGTGCCAGCAGCTTAGCTGGACTACTCTACAATGAGCAGTTCTTC. Translating gives CASSLAGLLYNEQFF. Complete variable domain (other parts from reference TRBV7-8 and TRBJ2-1): GAGVSQSPRYKVAKRGQDVALRCDPISGHVSLFWYQQALGQGPEFLTYFQNEAQLDKSGLPSDRFFAERPEGSVSTLKIQRTQQEDSAVYLCASSLAGLLYNEQFFGPGTRLTVL.

The chain recombines TRBV10-2 with TRBJ1-1; 9 bases align to TRBD1. The CDR3 consists of 14 residues. The germline CDR1 and CDR2 sequences are WSHSY and SAAADI. The V gene end was trimmed by 3 bases and the J gene end by 11 bases; junction bases not matched to a gene: 10. CDR3 loop: CASSDAGTGSLAFF. The CDR3 coding sequence is TGCGCCAGCAGTGACGCCGGGACAGGGTCATTGGCTTTCTTT.

The CDR3 sequence: CASRGQGVYEQYF. CDR3 DNA: TGTGCCAGCAGGGGGCAGGGGGTCTACGAGCAGTACTTC. The rearrangement uses TRBV6-5 and TRBJ2-7; 7 positions match TRBD1. The CDR3 is 13 amino acids. The trim removed 6 bases at V and 3 bases at J, leaving 5 bases unmatched. From germline, CDR1 is MNHEY and CDR2 SVGAGI.